The 12 T cell receptor beta chains presented below share a single source sample, sequenced in a study of blood T cells in healthy people across ages. For the second PCR, which ran for about 6 to 11 cycles, a sample-barcoded 5' primer and a J-beta primer mix were used. TCRdb itself ran the 5' RACE reads through MiXCR, one entry per CDR3 protein. There are hundreds of thousands of distinct CDR3 sequences in the sample; under 30% occur only once, and around 16% lies in the top ten. Sequenced: blood. The source of these receptors is a woman aged 80 or over in good health.

This clonotype was recorded a few times. The germline gene is not matched at one end of the junction; a read error may be the cause. The chain recombines TRBV7-2 with TRBJ2-7; TRBD2 matches 7 bases. CDR1 SGHTA and CDR2 FQGNSA come from the germline V gene. The CDR3 spans 12 residues. The CDR3 sequence: CAGSLAGYEQYF. CDR3 sequence (DNA): TGTGCCGGCAGCTTAGCGGGCTACGAGCAGTACTTC.

This clonotype showed up many times. The chain recombines TRBV4-3 with TRBJ1-2; weak D call: TRBD1 (5 bases). In germline, CDR1 is LGHNA, CDR2 YSLEER. The V end lost 3 bases, the J end lost 5 bases, and 16 bases lay between the germline ends. This CDR3 contains 15 residues. CDR3: CASSQGGQSIYGYTF. The CDR3 DNA is TGCGCCAGCAGCCAGGGCGGACAATCGATATATGGCTACACCTTC.

Points on this clonotype: A much larger clone differs by one base, so this may be a read error. The rearrangement links TRBV6-2 or TRBV6-3 to TRBJ2-1, with 9 nucleotides matching TRBD2. This CDR3 is built from 16 residues. Germline V gene lookup returns CDR1 MNHEY and CDR2 SVGEGT. V was pared by 4 bases and J by 4 bases, with 8 bases of the junction left unmatched. CDR3 DNA sequence: TGTGCCAGCAGTTGGCGTCGCGGGGGGGCATACAATGAGCAGTTCTTC. It translates to CASSWRRGGAYNEQFF.

The sample holds many counts of this clonotype. The rearrangement links TRBV6-1 to TRBJ1-1; 9 nucleotides agree with TRBD1. J was trimmed by 5 bases and V by 6 bases; bases with no gene match: 10. The germline gives CDR1 MNHNS, CDR2 SASEGT. The CDR3 covers 15 residues. In nucleotides, the CDR3 is TGTGCCAGCAGGGACATGGACAGGGGAAAGACTGAAGCTTTCTTT. Protein sequence: CASRDMDRGKTEAFF.

This clonotype was found many times. V is TRBV30 and J is TRBJ2-7; TRBD2 matches 7 bases. CDR1 is GTSNPN and CDR2 is SVGIG in the germline V gene (reference sequence). The V and J ends lost 2 bases and 6 bases, in that order; junction bases with no gene match: 10. The CDR3 sequence is 14 residues long. The CDR3 DNA follows: TGTGCCTGGAGTCAACTAGCGCGAGGCGGCGAGCAGTACTTC. Translated: CAWSQLARGGEQYF.

In its sample, this clonotype was seen many times. The chain uses TRBV6-2 or TRBV6-3 and TRBJ2-1; D is unclear. The CDR3 has 13 residues. Trimming shortened V by 0 bases and J by 8 bases, and 8 bases separated the two germline ends. CDR1 is MNHEY and CDR2 is SVGEGT in the germline V gene. Here the CDR3 DNA reads TGTGCCAGCAGTTACTCGAATTGGTATGAGCAGTTCTTC. It yields the protein CASSYSNWYEQFF.

This chain connects TRBV7-2 to TRBJ1-2; a possible D gene is TRBD1 (6 bases). Trimming took 5 bases from V and 8 from J, leaving 18 bases between them. There are 14 residues in the CDR3. The germline V gene has CDR1 SGHTA and CDR2 FQGNSA. The CDR3 here is CASSPGAIAGGYTF. In nucleotides, the CDR3 is TGTGCCAGCAGCCCGGGGGCTATCGCCGGCGGCTACACCTTC.

This clonotype was found a few times. A much larger clone differs from this one at a single base, so this may be a read error. V gene TRBV7-2 combines with J gene TRBJ2-1; 7 bases align to TRBD1. The CDR3 loop spans 15 amino acids. Germline lookup yields CDR1 SGHTA and CDR2 FQGNSA. Unmatched junction bases numbered 14, after V lost 7 bases and J lost 8 bases. The CDR3, as DNA: TGTGCCAGCACCAACCAGGGGGTAGTAGGCGATGAGCAGTTCTTC. It specifies CASTNQGVVGDEQFF.

In this sample, this clonotype turned up many times. The gene calls are TRBV1 and TRBJ2-1; no check of the table's D call, TRBD2, against the DNA was made. TRBV1 is marked as a pseudogene. This CDR3 is 13 amino acids long. DNA of the CDR3: TGCACCAGGAGCGGGGGGGGTCCTGGTGAGCAGTTCTTC. This sequence encodes CTRSGGGPGEQFF.

Remarks on this clonotype: A read error may be the cause here, since a much bigger clone is one base away. V is TRBV7-9 and J is TRBJ1-5, with 7 positions matching TRBD1. The germline gives CDR1 SEHNR, CDR2 FQNEAQ (reference sequence). This CDR3 spans 15 amino acids. CDR3: CVSSLARDSGQPQHF. Here the CDR3 DNA reads TGTGTCAGCAGCTTAGCGCGGGACAGCGGTCAGCCCCAGCATTTT.

There are a few counts of this clonotype. CDR3 sequence reads: CASSPRDRDRTEAFF. The CDR3 DNA is TGTGCCAGCAGCCCTAGGGACCGGGACAGGACTGAAGCTTTCTTT. The rearrangement uses TRBV7-8 and TRBJ1-1; 8 positions match TRBD1. This CDR3 is built from 15 residues. V gave up 5 bases and J gave up 5 bases; unmatched junction bases: 10. Germline loops: CDR1 SGHVS, CDR2 FQNEAQ.

This clonotype has a count of ten or more. The chain uses TRBV20-1 and TRBJ2-1; 7 bases map to TRBD1. Germline V gives CDR1 DFQATT, CDR2 SNEGSKA (reference sequence). Unmatched junction bases numbered 9, after V lost 4 bases and J lost 6 bases. The CDR3 is 14 amino acids. The DNA of the CDR3 is TGCAGTGCTATTAATGAGGGGGCAAGCAATGAGCAGTTCTTC. It translates to CSAINEGASNEQFF.